The entry below gives a single T cell receptor beta chain sequence along with its context. The antigen remains unidentified. TCR alpha and beta CDR3 regions were amplified from RNA using iRepertoire nested multiplex PCR. TCRdb independently ran MiXCR on the multiplex PCR reads; one entry per CDR3 protein. The profile shows fewer than 500,000 distinct CDR3 sequences, 41% of them singletons. This sample is drawn from a study of glioma-infiltrating T cells. About the study: Before surgery, glioma patients received dexamethasone for at most six days. The study's findings and limits: Signature shared blood CDR3 motifs were enriched in low-divergence and depleted in high-divergence patients. Only very few CDR3 sequences appeared in both tissue and blood.

The V gene's germline CDR1 is SGHNT and CDR2 YENEEA. V trimming: 0 bases; J trimming: 12 bases; junction bases outside the gene matches: 3. There are 12 residues in the CDR3. What was sequenced was glioma tissue, nonneoplastic brain tissue, or PBMCs (not recorded which). This TCR came from a human donor with low-grade glioma or glioblastoma, undergoing nonglioma brain surgery, or in good health (not recorded which). The chain recombines TRBV11-3 with TRBJ2-3; 7 bases match TRBD2. CDR3 protein: CASSLDSGVQYF. The CDR3 bases are TGTGCCAGCAGCTTAGACAGCGGGGTACAGTATTTT.